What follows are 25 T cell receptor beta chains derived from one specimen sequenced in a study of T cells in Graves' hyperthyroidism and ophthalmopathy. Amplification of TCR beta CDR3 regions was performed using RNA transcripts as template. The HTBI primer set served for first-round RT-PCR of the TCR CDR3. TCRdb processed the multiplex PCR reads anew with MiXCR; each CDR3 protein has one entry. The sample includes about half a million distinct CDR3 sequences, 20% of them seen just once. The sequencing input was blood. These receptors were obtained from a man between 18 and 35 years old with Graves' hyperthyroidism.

The CDR3 nucleotides read TGTGCCAGCAGTGATGGAGGACAGGGAGGGGTGAACACTGAAGCTTTCTTT. Translation: CASSDGGQGGVNTEAFF. The chain uses TRBV6-1 and TRBJ1-1, with TRBD1 identical over 8 bases. Trimming took 3 bases from V and 0 from J; bases not matched to a gene: 9. Germline-derived CDR1 and CDR2 are MNHNS and SASEGT. The CDR3 is made up of 17 amino acids.

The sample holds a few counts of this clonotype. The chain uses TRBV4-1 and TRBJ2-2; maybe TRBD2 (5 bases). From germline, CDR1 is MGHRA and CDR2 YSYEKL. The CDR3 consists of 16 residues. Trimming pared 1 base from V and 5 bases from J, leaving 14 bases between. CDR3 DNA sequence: TGCGCCAGCAGCCAAGCAGGAGGAGGAACTACCGGGGAGCTGTTTTTT. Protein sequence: CASSQAGGGTTGELFF.

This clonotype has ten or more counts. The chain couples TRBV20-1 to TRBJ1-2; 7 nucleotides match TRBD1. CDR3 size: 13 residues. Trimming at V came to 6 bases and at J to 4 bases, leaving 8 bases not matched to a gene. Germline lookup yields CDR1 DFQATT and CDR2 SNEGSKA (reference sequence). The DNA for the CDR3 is TGCAGTGCCCGGGGGACAGCCAGCTATGGCTACACCTTC. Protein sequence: CSARGTASYGYTF.

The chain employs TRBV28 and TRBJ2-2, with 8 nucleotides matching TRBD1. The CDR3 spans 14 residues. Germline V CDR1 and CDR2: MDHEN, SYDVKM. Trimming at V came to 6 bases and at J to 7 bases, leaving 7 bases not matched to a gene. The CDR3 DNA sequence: TGTGCCAGCAGGCCAGGGGGCGGTGTCGGGGAGCTGTTTTTT. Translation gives CASRPGGGVGELFF.

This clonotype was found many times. In DNA, the CDR3 is TGTGCCAGCAGCGAGGGGACTGCTGGAAACACCATATATTTT. As protein: CASSEGTAGNTIYF. J is TRBJ1-3 and V is TRBV5-6; D perhaps matches TRBD1 (5 bases). Germline CDR1 is SGHDT and CDR2 is YYEEEE. CDR3 size: 14 residues. Trimming took 4 bases from V and 2 from J, leaving 10 bases between them. Full variable domain (rest looked up from reference TRBV5-6 and TRBJ1-3): DAGVTQSPTHLIKTRGQQVTLRCSPKSGHDTVSWYQQALGQGPQFIFQYYEEEERQRGNFPDRFSGHQFPNYSSELNVNALLLGDSALYLCASSEGTAGNTIYFGEGSWLTVV.

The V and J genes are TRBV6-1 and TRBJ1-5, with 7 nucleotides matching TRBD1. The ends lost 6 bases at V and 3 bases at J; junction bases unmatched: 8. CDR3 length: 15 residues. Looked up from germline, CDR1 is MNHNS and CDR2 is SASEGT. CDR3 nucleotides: TGTGCCAGCAGGAGAGAGGGACAGTACAATCAGCCCCAGCATTTT. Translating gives CASRREGQYNQPQHF.

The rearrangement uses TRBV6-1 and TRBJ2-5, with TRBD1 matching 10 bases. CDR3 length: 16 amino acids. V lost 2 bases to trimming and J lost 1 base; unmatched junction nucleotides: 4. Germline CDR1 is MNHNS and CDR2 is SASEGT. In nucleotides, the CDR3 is TGTGCCAGCAGTGAAAGGAGGACAGGGGGCCAAGAGACCCAGTACTTC. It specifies CASSERRTGGQETQYF.

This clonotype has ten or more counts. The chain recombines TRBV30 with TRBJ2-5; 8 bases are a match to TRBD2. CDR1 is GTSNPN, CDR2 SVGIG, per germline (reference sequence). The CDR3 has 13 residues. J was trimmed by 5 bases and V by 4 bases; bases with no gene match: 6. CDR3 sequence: CAWTPGGPETQYF. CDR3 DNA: TGTGCCTGGACCCCGGGGGGGCCGGAGACCCAGTACTTC.

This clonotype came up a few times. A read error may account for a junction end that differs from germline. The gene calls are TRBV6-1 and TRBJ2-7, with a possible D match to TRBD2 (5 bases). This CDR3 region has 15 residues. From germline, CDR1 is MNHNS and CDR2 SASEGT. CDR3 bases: TGTGCCAGCAACGGGGTGCGGGTCGGGCAGAACGATCAGTACTTC. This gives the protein CASNGVRVGQNDQYF.

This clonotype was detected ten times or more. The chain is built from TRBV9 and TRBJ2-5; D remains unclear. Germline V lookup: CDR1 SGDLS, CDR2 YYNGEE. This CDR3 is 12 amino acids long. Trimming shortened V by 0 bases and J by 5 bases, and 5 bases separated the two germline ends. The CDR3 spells CASSVVGETQYF. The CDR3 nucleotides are TGTGCCAGCAGCGTAGTTGGGGAGACCCAGTACTTC.

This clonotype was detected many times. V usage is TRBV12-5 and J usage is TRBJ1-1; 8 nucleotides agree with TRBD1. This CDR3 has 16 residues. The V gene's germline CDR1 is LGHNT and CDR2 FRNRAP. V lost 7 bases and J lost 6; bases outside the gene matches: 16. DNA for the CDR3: TGTGCTAGTGCCACGCCAGGCAGGGGGCGAGACGCTGAAGCTTTCTTT. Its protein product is CASATPGRGRDAEAFF. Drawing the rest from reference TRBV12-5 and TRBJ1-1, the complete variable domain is DARVTQTPRHKVTEMGQEVTMRCQPILGHNTVFWYRQTMMQGLELLAYFRNRAPLDDSGMPKDRFSAEMPDATLATLKIQPSEPRDSAVYFCASATPGRGRDAEAFFGQGTRLTVV.

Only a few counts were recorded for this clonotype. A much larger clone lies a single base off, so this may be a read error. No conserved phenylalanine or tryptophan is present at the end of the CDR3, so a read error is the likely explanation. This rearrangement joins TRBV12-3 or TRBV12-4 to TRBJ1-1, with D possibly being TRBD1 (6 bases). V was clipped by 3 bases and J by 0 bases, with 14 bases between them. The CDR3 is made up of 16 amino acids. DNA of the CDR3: TGTGCCAGCAGTTTTGGGGGGGCGCTATTGAACACTGAAGCTTTCTCT. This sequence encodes CASSFGGALLNTEAFS.

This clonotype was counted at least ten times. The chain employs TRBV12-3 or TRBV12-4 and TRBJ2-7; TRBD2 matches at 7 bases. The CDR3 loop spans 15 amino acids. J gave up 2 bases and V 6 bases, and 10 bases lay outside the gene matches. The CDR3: CASRYTNSGTYEQYF. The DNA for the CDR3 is TGTGCCAGCAGATATACAAACAGCGGGACCTACGAGCAGTACTTC.

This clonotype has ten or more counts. CDR3 in amino acids: CASSLGQGAANGYTF. CDR3 coding DNA: TGTGCCAGCAGTTTAGGACAGGGGGCAGCGAATGGCTACACCTTC. The rearrangement links TRBV27 to TRBJ1-2; 11 nucleotides agree with TRBD1. Germline assignment: CDR1 MNHEY and CDR2 SMNVEV (reference sequence). This CDR3 has 15 residues. The V segment lost 2 bases and the J segment 6 bases; nucleotides outside the gene matches: 5.

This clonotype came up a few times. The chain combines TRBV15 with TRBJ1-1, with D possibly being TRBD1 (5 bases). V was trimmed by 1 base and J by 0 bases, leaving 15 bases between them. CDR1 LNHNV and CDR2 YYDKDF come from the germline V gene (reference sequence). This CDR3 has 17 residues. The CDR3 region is CATSRAGAGLVNTEAFF. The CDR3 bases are TGTGCCACCAGCAGAGCTGGCGCAGGGCTGGTGAACACTGAAGCTTTCTTT. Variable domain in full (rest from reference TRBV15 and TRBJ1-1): DAMVIQNPRYQVTQFGKPVTLSCSQTLNHNVMYWYQQKSSQAPKLLFHYYDKDFNNEADTPDNFQSRRPNTSFCFLDIRSPGLGDTAMYLCATSRAGAGLVNTEAFFGQGTRLTVV.

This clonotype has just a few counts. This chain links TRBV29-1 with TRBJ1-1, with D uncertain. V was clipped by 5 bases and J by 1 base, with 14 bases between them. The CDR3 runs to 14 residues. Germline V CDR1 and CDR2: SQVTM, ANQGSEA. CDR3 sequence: CSVWGGVENTEAFF. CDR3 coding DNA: TGCAGCGTTTGGGGTGGGGTCGAGAACACTGAAGCTTTCTTT.

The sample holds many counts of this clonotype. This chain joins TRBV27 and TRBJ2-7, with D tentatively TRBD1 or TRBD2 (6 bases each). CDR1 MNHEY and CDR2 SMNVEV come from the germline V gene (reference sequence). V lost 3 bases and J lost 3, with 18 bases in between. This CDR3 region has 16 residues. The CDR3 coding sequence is TGTGCCAGCAGTTTGGATATCGGGGGCGACATCTACGAGCAGTACTTC. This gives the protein CASSLDIGGDIYEQYF.

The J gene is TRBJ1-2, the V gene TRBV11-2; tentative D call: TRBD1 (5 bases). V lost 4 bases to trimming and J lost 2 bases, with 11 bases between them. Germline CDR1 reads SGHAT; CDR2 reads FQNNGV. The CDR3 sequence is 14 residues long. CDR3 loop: CASSSGRTNYGYTF. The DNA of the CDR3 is TGTGCCAGCAGCTCGGGACGGACGAACTATGGCTACACCTTC.

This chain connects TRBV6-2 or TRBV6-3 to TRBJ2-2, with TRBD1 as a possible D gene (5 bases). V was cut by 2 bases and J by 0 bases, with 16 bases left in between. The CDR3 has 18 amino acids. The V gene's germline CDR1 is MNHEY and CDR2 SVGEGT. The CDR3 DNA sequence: TGTGCCAGCAGTTACCGGCCTCTGGGGCCCTCGAACACCGGGGAGCTGTTTTTT. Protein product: CASSYRPLGPSNTGELFF.

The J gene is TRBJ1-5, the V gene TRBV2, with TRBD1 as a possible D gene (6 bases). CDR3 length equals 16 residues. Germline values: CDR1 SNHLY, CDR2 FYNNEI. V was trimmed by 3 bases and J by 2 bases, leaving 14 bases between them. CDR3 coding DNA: TGTGCCAGCAGTGATCAGGGGATCGGCGGCAATCAGCCCCAGCATTTT. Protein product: CASSDQGIGGNQPQHF.

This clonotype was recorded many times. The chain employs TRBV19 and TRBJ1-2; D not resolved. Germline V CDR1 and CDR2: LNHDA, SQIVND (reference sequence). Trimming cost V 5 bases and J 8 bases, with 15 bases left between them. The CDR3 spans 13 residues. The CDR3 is CASSPGPARGYTF. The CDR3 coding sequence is TGTGCCAGTAGTCCCGGACCCGCCCGGGGCTACACCTTC.

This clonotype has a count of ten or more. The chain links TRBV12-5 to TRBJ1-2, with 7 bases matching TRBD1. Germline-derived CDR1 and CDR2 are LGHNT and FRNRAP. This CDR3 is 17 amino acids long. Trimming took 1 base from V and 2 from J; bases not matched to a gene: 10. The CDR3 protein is CASGLAMGQRINYGYTF. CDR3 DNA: TGTGCTAGTGGTTTGGCAATGGGACAGAGAATCAACTATGGCTACACCTTC.

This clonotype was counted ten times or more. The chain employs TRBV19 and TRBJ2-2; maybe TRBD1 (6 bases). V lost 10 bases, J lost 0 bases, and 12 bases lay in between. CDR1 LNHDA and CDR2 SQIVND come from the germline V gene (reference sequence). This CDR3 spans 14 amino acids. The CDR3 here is CATSTGTNTGELFF. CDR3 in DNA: TGTGCCACTTCCACAGGGACGAACACCGGGGAGCTGTTTTTT.

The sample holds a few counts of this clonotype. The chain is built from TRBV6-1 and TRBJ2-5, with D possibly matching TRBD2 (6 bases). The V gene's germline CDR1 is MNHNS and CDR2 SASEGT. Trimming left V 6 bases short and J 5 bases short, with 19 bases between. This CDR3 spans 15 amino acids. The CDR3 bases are TGTGCCAGCAGGGTGACTCCTAGGCGGGGTGAGACCCAGTACTTC. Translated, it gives CASRVTPRRGETQYF.

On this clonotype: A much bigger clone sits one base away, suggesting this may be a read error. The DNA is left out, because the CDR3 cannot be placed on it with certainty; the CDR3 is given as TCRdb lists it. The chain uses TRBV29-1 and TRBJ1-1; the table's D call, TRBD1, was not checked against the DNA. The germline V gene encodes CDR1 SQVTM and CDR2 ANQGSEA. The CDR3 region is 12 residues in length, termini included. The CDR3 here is CSVGKGAFEACF.